This TCR beta chain emerged from a study of neurological immune-mediated disorders. Germline V gene data show CDR1 as SGHNT and CDR2 as YYREEE (reference sequence). V lost 5 bases to trimming and J lost 7 bases; unmatched junction nucleotides: 6. The CDR3 is 12 amino acids. Study outcomes and limitations: Private repertoires in all groups were suggested, as expanded clones shared no CDR3 amino acid sequences across subjects.

About this clonotype itself: Antigen specificity is unknown.

Unsorted libraries were derived from 2 million PBMCs stored at -80 C. cDNA was made by 5'RACE with 10-nucleotide random UMIs. One entry per CDR3 protein results from TCRdb running MiXCR on the 5' RACE reads. The table lists tens of thousands of distinct CDR3 sequences, around 10% of them singletons. Specimen: PBMCs. This chain connects TRBV5-4 to TRBJ2-7; 7 positions match TRBD1. The sequence was collected from a man aged 40-55 years in good health. The CDR3 DNA is TGTGCCAGCAGTTGGGACAGCGAGGAGCAGTACTTC. It yields the protein CASSWDSEEQYF.